The 24 T cell receptor beta chains below all came from one sample that was sequenced in a study of identical twins (TCRdb year 2016). Libraries were made using 5' RACE. The run used an Illumina HiSeq 2000. TCRdb trimmed public reads at Q25 via fastp, called clones via MiXCR and kept in-frame beta chains. Records with the same CDR3 protein are collapsed into one entry carrying the most frequent genes and DNA. Here the sample has a few hundred thousand distinct CDR3 sequences; around 9% occur a single time. Together, the top ten hold under 10% of the sample. The sample comprised naive T cells sorted from blood. Interpreted using the paper, the cell subset or site label stands for: cells isolated with a human naive T-cell isolation kit. All receptors derive from a woman aged 45-59 years in good health.

The genes are TRBV6-6 and TRBJ2-1; 8 nucleotides match TRBD2. This CDR3 contains 16 residues. The ends lost 2 bases at V and 6 bases at J; junction bases unmatched: 9. CDR1 and CDR2 (germline): MNHNY, SVGAGI (reference sequence). This chain's CDR3 is CASSYPLAELRNEQFF. As DNA, the CDR3 is TGTGCCAGCAGTTACCCACTAGCGGAGTTACGCAATGAGCAGTTCTTC.

This clonotype has a handful of counts. The gene calls are TRBV11-2 and TRBJ2-6; D gene uncertain. CDR1 is SGHAT and CDR2 is FQNNGV in the germline V gene. The V end was cut by 5 bases, the J end by 4 bases, with 15 bases between. The CDR3 spans 16 residues. The CDR3: CASSEGPSRGANVLTF. The CDR3 coding sequence is TGTGCCAGCAGCGAAGGCCCCTCGCGGGGGGCCAACGTCCTGACTTTC. Full variable domain (outside the CDR3, taken from reference TRBV11-2 and TRBJ2-6): EAGVAQSPRYKIIEKRQSVAFWCNPISGHATLYWYQQILGQGPKLLIQFQNNGVVDDSQLPKDRFSAERLKGVDSTLKIQPAKLEDSAVYLCASSEGPSRGANVLTFGAGSRLTVL.

This clonotype was observed at least ten times. The V call is TRBV6-5, the J call TRBJ2-3; the D is unclear. The CDR3 is 13 residues long. CDR1 MNHEY and CDR2 SVGAGI come from the germline V gene. V was trimmed by 7 bases and J by 3 bases, leaving 11 bases between them. CDR3 bases: TGTGCCAGCACAAAACCCGGGACAGATACGCAGTATTTT. Translated, it gives CASTKPGTDTQYF.

This clonotype was observed a handful of times. The chain links TRBV7-9 to TRBJ2-7; possible D gene TRBD2, 6 bases. The V gene lost 3 bases and the J gene lost 5 bases, with 17 bases spanning the gap. The CDR3 extends over 15 amino acids. Germline CDR1 is SEHNR and CDR2 is FQNEAQ (reference sequence). This chain's CDR3 is CASSFSLREVNEQYF. Written as DNA, the CDR3 is TGTGCCAGCAGCTTTAGTTTGCGGGAAGTTAACGAGCAGTACTTC.

J is TRBJ2-3 and V is TRBV15; tentative D call: TRBD1 (5 bases). The CDR3 runs to 15 residues. Trimming stripped 3 bases from V and 5 bases from J, with 15 bases between. Germline V gene lookup returns CDR1 LNHNV and CDR2 YYDKDF (reference sequence). This chain's CDR3 is CATSREGAWRDTQYF. The CDR3 region has the DNA TGTGCCACCAGCAGGGAAGGGGCCTGGAGAGATACGCAGTATTTT.

This clonotype was recorded at least ten times. The chain recombines TRBV5-1 with TRBJ2-2; 7 bases fit TRBD2. V was clipped by 5 bases and J by 1 base; unmatched bases: 5. The CDR3 runs to 15 residues. CDR1 SGHRS and CDR2 YFSETQ come from the germline V gene. The DNA for the CDR3 is TGCGCCAGCAGTAGGCTAGCGGTGAACACCGGGGAGCTGTTTTTT. This codes for CASSRLAVNTGELFF.

This chain joins TRBV20-1 and TRBJ1-5; possible D gene TRBD1, 6 bases. Per the germline V gene, CDR1 is DFQATT and CDR2 is SNEGSKA (reference sequence). The CDR3 extends over 14 amino acids. Trimming removed 0 bases at V and 4 bases at J, with 10 bases between. The CDR3 DNA is TGCAGTGCTAGAGATGGACAGATAAATCAGCCCCAGCATTTT. Translating gives CSARDGQINQPQHF.

The chain is built from TRBV20-1 and TRBJ1-5; 7 nucleotides match TRBD1. After removal of 2 bases from V and 0 bases from J, the junction contained 1 base not matched to a gene. The germline V gene encodes CDR1 DFQATT and CDR2 SNEGSKA (reference sequence). The CDR3 length is 14 residues. Here the CDR3 reads CSARNRGSNQPQHF. The CDR3 nucleotides read TGCAGTGCTAGAAACAGGGGTAGCAATCAGCCCCAGCATTTT.

This clonotype was detected ten times or more. The chain carries TRBV10-2 and TRBJ2-7, with D hard to call. CDR3 length: 14 residues. V was shortened by 2 bases and J by 0 bases, with 8 bases between the two germline ends. Germline V CDR1 and CDR2: WSHSY, SAAADI. As DNA, the CDR3 is TGCGCCAGCAGTGAGGGGGTCGGCTCCTACGAGCAGTACGTC. Protein sequence: CASSEGVGSYEQYV.

This CDR3 reads CASKPGQIPDTQYF. The CDR3 DNA is TGTGCCAGCAAGCCGGGACAGATCCCAGATACGCAGTATTTT. The chain carries TRBV27 and TRBJ2-3, with TRBD1 matching 7 bases. The CDR3 covers 14 residues. V shed 7 bases and J 4 bases; nucleotides not matched to a gene: 8. Germline V gives CDR1 MNHEY, CDR2 SMNVEV (reference sequence).

The V call is TRBV6-4, the J call TRBJ2-7; TRBD2 agrees at 7 bases. Germline V gives CDR1 MRHNA, CDR2 SNTAGT. The CDR3 extends over 16 amino acids. With V trimmed by 0 bases and J by 2 bases, 7 bases remained unmatched. The CDR3 region has the DNA TGTGCCAGCAGTGACTCGGTGGGAGGGTGCCCCTACGAGCAGTACTTC. This encodes CASSDSVGGCPYEQYF.

A few counts support this clonotype. This chain connects TRBV7-8 to TRBJ2-2; TRBD2 is a possible D gene (5 bases). The germline gives CDR1 SGHVS, CDR2 FQNEAQ. The V end lost 3 bases, the J end lost 6 bases, and 14 bases lay between the germline ends. The CDR3 has 15 amino acids. The DNA for the CDR3 is TGTGCCAGCAGCTTTAGCCCCCGGAGGTCCGGGGAGCTGTTTTTT. Protein: CASSFSPRRSGELFF.

This clonotype has just a few counts. The chain links TRBV7-6 to TRBJ1-3, with D possibly matching TRBD1 (6 bases). From germline, CDR1 is SGHVS and CDR2 FNYEAQ. V lost 3 bases and J 0 bases, leaving 12 bases between the germline ends. The length of the CDR3 is 16 residues. The CDR3 DNA is TGTGCCAGCAGCTTGACAGGAGTCACCTCTGGAAACACCATATATTTT. This gives the protein CASSLTGVTSGNTIYF.

Only a few counts were recorded for this clonotype. The chain employs TRBV29-1 and TRBJ2-3; the D call may be TRBD1 or TRBD2 (5 bases each). Germline CDR1 reads SQVTM; CDR2 reads ANQGSEA. Trimming pared 5 bases from V and 1 base from J, leaving 13 bases between. The CDR3 has 14 amino acids. The CDR3, as DNA: TGCAGCGTTACGAGATCGGGACGCACAGATACGCAGTATTTT. Translated: CSVTRSGRTDTQYF.

The CDR3: CASSPTGLAGGLTGELFF. The CDR3 DNA sequence: TGTGCCAGCAGCCCCACGGGACTAGCGGGAGGTCTCACCGGGGAGCTGTTTTTT. The chain links TRBV13 to TRBJ2-2; 15 nucleotides match TRBD2. Germline CDR1 reads PRHDT; CDR2 reads FYEKMQ (reference sequence). V lost 5 bases to trimming and J lost 4 bases; unmatched junction nucleotides: 8. CDR3 length equals 18 residues. The full variable domain, rest sourced from reference TRBV13 and TRBJ2-2, is AAGVIQSPRHLIKEKRETATLKCYPIPRHDTVYWYQQGPGQDPQFLISFYEKMQSDKGSIPDRFSAQQFSDYHSELNMSSLELGDSALYFCASSPTGLAGGLTGELFFGEGSRLTVL.

The table lists this clonotype with many counts. Here the CDR3 DNA reads TGTGCCAGCAGTCCGGGACAGTGGGAGACCCAGTACTTC. Its protein product is CASSPGQWETQYF. This chain links TRBV28 with TRBJ2-5, with 7 bases matching TRBD1. V trimming: 5 bases; J trimming: 5 bases; junction bases outside the gene matches: 5. CDR1 MDHEN and CDR2 SYDVKM come from the germline V gene. The CDR3 is made up of 13 amino acids.

This chain's CDR3 is CASSVKGGHEQYF. The CDR3 coding sequence is TGTGCCAGCAGTGTTAAAGGGGGCCACGAGCAGTACTTC. The chain recombines TRBV2 with TRBJ2-7; TRBD1 aligns across 7 bases. The germline V gene has CDR1 SNHLY and CDR2 FYNNEI. This CDR3 spans 13 amino acids. V lost 4 bases to trimming and J lost 5 bases; unmatched junction nucleotides: 5.

This clonotype was detected many times. The rearrangement uses TRBV29-1 and TRBJ2-2, with a possible D match to TRBD1 (5 bases). Trimming removed 5 bases at V and 0 bases at J, with 10 bases between. This CDR3 has 14 amino acids. Germline CDR1 SQVTM, CDR2 ANQGSEA. Written as DNA, the CDR3 is TGCAGCGTTCTCGAGACAGCGAACACCGGGGAGCTGTTTTTT. Its protein product is CSVLETANTGELFF.

This clonotype showed up many times. The genes are TRBV4-1 and TRBJ2-3; tentative D call: TRBD2 (6 bases). The CDR3 consists of 21 residues. Germline lookup yields CDR1 MGHRA and CDR2 YSYEKL. V was cut by 1 base and J by 0 bases, with 26 bases left in between. CDR3 loop: CASSQGLPARGAHVSTDTQYF. CDR3 DNA sequence: TGCGCCAGCAGCCAAGGGCTTCCGGCGCGCGGGGCTCATGTTAGCACAGATACGCAGTATTTT.

This clonotype was found many times. CDR3: CASSSWWTPLAGARGEQYF. For the CDR3, the DNA is TGCGCCAGCAGCTCGTGGTGGACCCCTTTAGCGGGAGCAAGGGGCGAGCAGTACTTC. This rearrangement joins TRBV5-1 to TRBJ2-7, with 9 nucleotides matching TRBD2. V lost 3 bases, J lost 6 bases, and 22 bases stayed unmatched. Per the germline V gene, CDR1 is SGHRS and CDR2 is YFSETQ. CDR3 length equals 19 residues.

This clonotype was found many times. The DNA of the CDR3 is TGCGCCAGCAGCTGGGACAGTTTAGGGGTAAATTCACCCCTCCACTTT. Protein product: CASSWDSLGVNSPLHF. This chain joins TRBV5-1 and TRBJ1-6; 7 bases line up with TRBD1. Germline V gene lookup returns CDR1 SGHRS and CDR2 YFSETQ. J gave up 7 bases and V 3 bases, and 10 bases lay outside the gene matches. There are 16 residues in the CDR3.

V usage is TRBV7-2 and J usage is TRBJ2-2; TRBD2 matches at 11 bases. CDR1 and CDR2 (germline): SGHTA, FQGNSA. The J segment lost 4 bases and the V segment lost 5 bases, leaving 3 bases of the junction unmatched. CDR3 length: 15 amino acids. CDR3 coding DNA: TGTGCCAGCAGCCGAGGGACTAGCGGCACCGGGGAGCTGTTTTTT. Its protein is CASSRGTSGTGELFF. Looking up the rest from reference TRBV7-2 and TRBJ2-2 gives the full variable domain: GAGVSQSPSNKVTEKGKDVELRCDPISGHTALYWYRQSLGQGLEFLIYFQGNSAPDKSGLPSDRFSAERTGGSVSTLTIQRTQQEDSAVYLCASSRGTSGTGELFFGEGSRLTVL.

This clonotype was seen a few times. This chain joins TRBV20-1 and TRBJ2-7; tentative D call: TRBD1 (6 bases). Germline V gene lookup returns CDR1 DFQATT and CDR2 SNEGSKA (reference sequence). Trimming removed 5 bases at V and 5 bases at J, with 19 bases between. The CDR3 contains 14 residues. As DNA, the CDR3 is TGCAGTGCTGCCGTAGGGGGAATGGGTAACGAGCAGTACTTC. Translated: CSAAVGGMGNEQYF.

The table lists this clonotype with many counts. The chain has TRBV11-2 and TRBJ2-1; 8 nucleotides agree with TRBD2. CDR3 size: 15 residues. Looked up from germline, CDR1 is SGHAT and CDR2 is FQNNGV. J was trimmed by 12 bases and V by 5 bases; bases with no gene match: 15. The DNA of the CDR3 is TGTGCCAGCAGCCCGGGGGGGGTCTACAATTTTGCGCAGTTCTTC. It yields the protein CASSPGGVYNFAQFF.